The clone carrying this T cell receptor (beta chain) was seen more than once but under ten times. The CDR3 has 12 residues. V was shortened by 6 bases and J by 5 bases, with 10 bases between the two germline ends. From germline, CDR1 is PRHDT and CDR2 FYEKMQ (reference sequence). How the authors handled the data: Nucleated cell counts were estimated from reference gene primer amplification. Measured with immunoSEQ multiplex PCR; TCRdb has only the in-frame clones, and not every one. The V and J calls and the clone size are those of that table, but D and trimming were determined from the DNA. The data contain some 320,000 clones, 90% to 95% of them seen just once; the ten biggest clones take up roughly 3.9%. The data derive from a study of blood T cell repertoires in COVID-19. Those enrolled, adults aged roughly 18 to 90 years, came from 24 US areas. Within 2 weeks of study entry, exposed participants had contacted a PCR-confirmed or clinician-diagnosed COVID-19 case.

This sequence originates from a woman between 25 and 40 years old who had been exposed to COVID-19. The chain employs TRBV13 and TRBJ1-1, with D unresolved. The sample taken for sequencing was PBMCs or T cells enriched from blood (not recorded which). CDR3 DNA sequence: TGTGCCAGCAGGGACTCGGGTACTGAAGCTTTCTTT. Amino acids: CASRDSGTEAFF.